Listed below are T cell receptor beta chains from one sample, sequenced in a study of identical twins. Via MiXCR, TCRdb re-called the 5' RACE reads, giving one row per CDR3 protein. The table includes 500,000 to 600,000 distinct CDR3 sequences, 22% detected once. The sample was also reused in another study, on T cells expressing NK-cell markers.

The specimen sequenced was CD4+ T cells sorted from blood. The receptors originated from a woman aged 18-30 years in good health. CDR3s include the opening cysteine and the closing phenylalanine or tryptophan. D genes are given only for firm matches. A row's size may be missing; if present it is once, few, many or a size class.

j_gene: TRBJ2-6
d_gene: NA
v_gene: TRBV7-9
abundance: NA
CDR3nt: TGTGCCAGCAGCTTAAAAGAGTGGGGCGTCCTGACTTTC
CDR3aa: CASSLKEWGVLTF

j_gene: TRBJ2-1
d_gene: NA
v_gene: TRBV6-2/TRBV6-3
abundance: few
CDR3nt: TGTGCCAGCAGTAACCGACAACCCAATGAGCAGTTCTTC
CDR3aa: CASSNRQPNEQFF

j_gene: TRBJ2-7
d_gene: NA
v_gene: TRBV20-1
abundance: NA
CDR3nt: TGCAGTGCTGCCAGGGGTTTACACGAGCAGTACTTC
CDR3aa: CSAARGLHEQYF

j_gene: TRBJ2-2
d_gene: TRBD2
v_gene: TRBV20-1
abundance: few
CDR3nt: TGCAGTGCTACTGGGACTAGCGGGGCCGGGGAGCTGTTTTTT
CDR3aa: CSATGTSGAGELFF

j_gene: TRBJ1-2
d_gene: NA
v_gene: TRBV10-3
abundance: NA
CDR3nt: TGTGCCATCAGTGAGAGGGGTCAGCCAACGATCTATGGCTACACCTTC
CDR3aa: CAISERGQPTIYGYTF

j_gene: TRBJ2-3
d_gene: NA
v_gene: TRBV5-1
abundance: NA
CDR3nt: TGCGCCACCTCCCTTTTCTCTAGCGCGGGGTCCACAGATACGCAGTATTTT
CDR3aa: CATSLFSSAGSTDTQYF

j_gene: TRBJ2-2
d_gene: TRBD2
v_gene: TRBV5-1
abundance: NA
CDR3nt: TGCGCCAGCAGATATCTAGCGGGAGGTTCAGACGGGGAGCTGTTTTTT
CDR3aa: CASRYLAGGSDGELFF

j_gene: TRBJ1-1
d_gene: NA
v_gene: TRBV6-1
abundance: few
CDR3nt: TGTGCCAGCAGATGGACTTCCCAGGGGAACACTGAAGCTTTCTTT
CDR3aa: CASRWTSQGNTEAFF

j_gene: TRBJ2-2
d_gene: TRBD1
v_gene: TRBV12-3/TRBV12-4
abundance: many
CDR3nt: TGTGCCAGCAGCCCGGGGACAGGGGGGAACACCGGGGAGCTGTTTTTT
CDR3aa: CASSPGTGGNTGELFF

j_gene: TRBJ2-2
d_gene: TRBD1
v_gene: TRBV7-2
abundance: NA
CDR3nt: TGTGCCAGCAGCCAAGGACAGGGGGGCACCGGGGAGCTGTTTTTT
CDR3aa: CASSQGQGGTGELFF

j_gene: TRBJ2-7
d_gene: NA
v_gene: TRBV6-5
abundance: NA
CDR3nt: TGTGCCAGCAGTTACCGGGACACTAACTACGAACAGTACTTC
CDR3aa: CASSYRDTNYEQYF

j_gene: TRBJ2-3
d_gene: TRBD2
v_gene: TRBV5-1
abundance: NA
CDR3nt: TGCGCCAGCAGTAGCGGGAGAACCACAGATACGCAGTATTTT
CDR3aa: CASSSGRTTDTQYF

j_gene: TRBJ1-1
d_gene: TRBD1
v_gene: TRBV5-4
abundance: NA
CDR3nt: TGTGCCAGCAGGTTGACAGGGAAGAACACTGAAGCTTTCTTT
CDR3aa: CASRLTGKNTEAFF

j_gene: TRBJ2-1
d_gene: NA
v_gene: TRBV10-2
abundance: NA
CDR3nt: TGCGCCAGCAGTGGATGGACTGGGATGGACAATGAGCAGTTCTTC
CDR3aa: CASSGWTGMDNEQFF

j_gene: TRBJ2-5
d_gene: NA
v_gene: TRBV5-1
abundance: NA
CDR3nt: TGCGCCAGCAGCTCGCAGGGGAGTGGGGAGACCCAGTACTTC
CDR3aa: CASSSQGSGETQYF

j_gene: TRBJ2-1
d_gene: NA
v_gene: TRBV20-1
abundance: many
CDR3nt: TGCAGTGCTGGGGACTTCATGACCTACAATGAGCAGTTCTTC
CDR3aa: CSAGDFMTYNEQFF

j_gene: TRBJ2-3
d_gene: TRBD2
v_gene: TRBV10-3
abundance: NA
CDR3nt: TGTGCCATCAATTCAGGCCGGGGGGAAGATACGCAGTATTTT
CDR3aa: CAINSGRGEDTQYF

j_gene: TRBJ2-5
d_gene: TRBD1
v_gene: TRBV5-1
abundance: many
CDR3nt: TGTGCCAGCAGCTTAGCGGGGACAGGGGAAGAGACCCAGTACTTC
CDR3aa: CASSLAGTGEETQYF

j_gene: TRBJ1-1
d_gene: NA
v_gene: TRBV30
abundance: once
CDR3nt: TGTGCCTGGGGGCTTGGGTATATAGGCACTGAAGCTTTCTTT
CDR3aa: CAWGLGYIGTEAFF

j_gene: TRBJ2-3
d_gene: NA
v_gene: TRBV7-2
abundance: few
CDR3nt: TGTGCCAGCAGCCGCCAGGACGGAGATACGCAGTATTTT
CDR3aa: CASSRQDGDTQYF

j_gene: TRBJ2-5
d_gene: NA
v_gene: TRBV20-1
abundance: NA
CDR3nt: TGCAGTGCTATATGGGGGGCCTGGCAAGAGACCCAGTACTTC
CDR3aa: CSAIWGAWQETQYF

j_gene: TRBJ2-7
d_gene: TRBD1
v_gene: TRBV20-1
abundance: many
CDR3nt: TGCAGTGCCACGAGTTTAACGGGACAGGGGGCAGTCCACGAGCAGTACTTC
CDR3aa: CSATSLTGQGAVHEQYF

j_gene: TRBJ2-5
d_gene: NA
v_gene: TRBV29-1
abundance: many
CDR3nt: TGCAGCGGGAGTACAAATCGAGAGGAGACCCAGTACTTC
CDR3aa: CSGSTNREETQYF

j_gene: TRBJ2-3
d_gene: NA
v_gene: TRBV12-3/TRBV12-4
abundance: NA
CDR3nt: TGTGCCAGCAACACTATAGGGGGTACGCAGTATTTT
CDR3aa: CASNTIGGTQYF

j_gene: TRBJ1-2
d_gene: NA
v_gene: TRBV2
abundance: NA
CDR3nt: TGTGCCAGCAGTTTCACGGACAGTTACTTGGGGGGCTACACCTTC
CDR3aa: CASSFTDSYLGGYTF

j_gene: TRBJ2-1
d_gene: TRBD2
v_gene: TRBV15
abundance: few
CDR3nt: TGTGCCACCAGCAGAGACGGGACTAGCGGTTACAATGAGCAGTTCTTC
CDR3aa: CATSRDGTSGYNEQFF

j_gene: TRBJ2-7
d_gene: NA
v_gene: TRBV10-3
abundance: many
CDR3nt: TGTGCCATCAGTGATGGGACCTACGAGCAGTACTTC
CDR3aa: CAISDGTYEQYF

j_gene: TRBJ2-1
d_gene: NA
v_gene: TRBV20-1
abundance: once
CDR3nt: TGCAGTGCGTTAACCGGGACTCGGATCTACCATGAGCAGTTCTTC
CDR3aa: CSALTGTRIYHEQFF

j_gene: TRBJ1-3
d_gene: NA
v_gene: TRBV29-1
abundance: NA
CDR3nt: TGCAGCGTTGAGCCCGACTCTGGAAACACCATATATTTT
CDR3aa: CSVEPDSGNTIYF

j_gene: TRBJ1-1
d_gene: NA
v_gene: TRBV20-1
abundance: NA
CDR3nt: TGCAGTGCTAGAGTCCTAGGCTTGAACACTGAAGCTTTCTTT
CDR3aa: CSARVLGLNTEAFF

j_gene: TRBJ1-2
d_gene: TRBD1
v_gene: TRBV29-1
abundance: NA
CDR3nt: TGCAGCGTTGGGGACAGGGTGCTCGACTATGGCTACACCTTC
CDR3aa: CSVGDRVLDYGYTF

j_gene: TRBJ2-3
d_gene: NA
v_gene: TRBV7-9
abundance: many
CDR3nt: TGTGCCAGCAGCTTAGTAGGTGGAGATACGCAGTATTTT
CDR3aa: CASSLVGGDTQYF

j_gene: TRBJ2-7
d_gene: NA
v_gene: TRBV4-2
abundance: NA
CDR3nt: TGTGCCAGCAATTTAGGCGAGCAGTACTTC
CDR3aa: CASNLGEQYF

j_gene: TRBJ2-1
d_gene: TRBD2
v_gene: TRBV11-2
abundance: few
CDR3nt: TGTGCCAGCAGGCCGATAGCGGGAGTGCTGAGCTCCTACAATGAGCAGTTCTTC
CDR3aa: CASRPIAGVLSSYNEQFF

j_gene: TRBJ1-5
d_gene: NA
v_gene: TRBV12-3/TRBV12-4
abundance: NA
CDR3nt: TGTGCCAGCGGCTTGGGACGGGGGCAGCCCCAGCATTTT
CDR3aa: CASGLGRGQPQHF

j_gene: TRBJ2-7
d_gene: TRBD1
v_gene: TRBV29-1
abundance: NA
CDR3nt: TGCAGCGTTTCCCCCGGGACAGACTCCTACGAGCAGTACTTC
CDR3aa: CSVSPGTDSYEQYF

j_gene: TRBJ2-7
d_gene: NA
v_gene: TRBV5-1
abundance: few
CDR3nt: TGCGCCAGCAGCTTAGGACCAGACGGTTCCTACGAGCAGTACTTC
CDR3aa: CASSLGPDGSYEQYF

j_gene: TRBJ2-5
d_gene: NA
v_gene: TRBV25-1
abundance: once
CDR3nt: TGTGCCAGCAGTGAATTCGTGAGAGAGACCCAGTACTTC
CDR3aa: CASSEFVRETQYF

j_gene: TRBJ1-1
d_gene: TRBD1
v_gene: TRBV20-1
abundance: few
CDR3nt: TGCAGTGCTGGTGTAGGGGGCGAGACTGAAGCTTTCTTT
CDR3aa: CSAGVGGETEAFF

j_gene: TRBJ2-1
d_gene: TRBD2
v_gene: TRBV19
abundance: NA
CDR3nt: TGTGCCAGTAGTATAGGAAGTGGGACTAGCGGCAACAATGAGCAGTTCTTC
CDR3aa: CASSIGSGTSGNNEQFF

j_gene: TRBJ1-2
d_gene: NA
v_gene: TRBV3-1
abundance: NA
CDR3nt: TGTGCCAGCAGCCTCCAGGGAGGGGGGTCAAACTATGGCTACACCTTC
CDR3aa: CASSLQGGGSNYGYTF

j_gene: TRBJ2-7
d_gene: NA
v_gene: TRBV6-2/TRBV6-3
abundance: once
CDR3nt: TGTGCCAGCAGTCCCCTAGACGTCGTGATTAGCGAGCAGTACTTC
CDR3aa: CASSPLDVVISEQYF

j_gene: TRBJ2-2
d_gene: TRBD1
v_gene: TRBV12-3/TRBV12-4
abundance: few
CDR3nt: TGTGCCAGCAGGGGACAGGGGGCGCGGGTGACCGGGGAGCTGTTTTTT
CDR3aa: CASRGQGARVTGELFF

j_gene: TRBJ2-4
d_gene: TRBD1
v_gene: TRBV27
abundance: few
CDR3nt: TGTGCCATCCTAGTGACAGGGGTCGGACAGCTAGCCAAAAACATTCAGTACTTC
CDR3aa: CAILVTGVGQLAKNIQYF

j_gene: TRBJ2-3
d_gene: NA
v_gene: TRBV5-6
abundance: few
CDR3nt: TGTGCCACCAAAAGGGGTATGGGCACAGATACGCAGTATTTT
CDR3aa: CATKRGMGTDTQYF

j_gene: TRBJ1-1
d_gene: NA
v_gene: TRBV9
abundance: few
CDR3nt: TGTGCCAGCAGCGTAGGCGCGGGAGGTAGGAACACTGAAGCTTTCTTT
CDR3aa: CASSVGAGGRNTEAFF

j_gene: TRBJ1-1
d_gene: NA
v_gene: TRBV20-1
abundance: few
CDR3nt: TGCAGTGCTAGAGATAACAGAGGAACTGAAGCTTTCTTT
CDR3aa: CSARDNRGTEAFF

j_gene: TRBJ2-7
d_gene: NA
v_gene: TRBV29-1
abundance: few
CDR3nt: TGCAGCGTTACTATGATGGGCTACGAGCAGTACTTC
CDR3aa: CSVTMMGYEQYF

j_gene: TRBJ2-1
d_gene: NA
v_gene: TRBV12-3/TRBV12-4
abundance: few
CDR3nt: TGTGCCAGCAGTTTCCGAGCCCGGAGGGATGAGCAGTTCTTC
CDR3aa: CASSFRARRDEQFF

j_gene: TRBJ2-2
d_gene: TRBD1
v_gene: TRBV2
abundance: few
CDR3nt: TGTGCCAGCAGCGGACAGGGCTTGAACACCGGGGAGCTGTTTTTT
CDR3aa: CASSGQGLNTGELFF

j_gene: TRBJ1-1
d_gene: NA
v_gene: TRBV5-1
abundance: many
CDR3nt: TGCGCCAGCAGCTTGTGGGTTGGGGGCGAAGCTTTCTTT
CDR3aa: CASSLWVGGEAFF

j_gene: TRBJ2-7
d_gene: TRBD1
v_gene: TRBV20-1
abundance: few
CDR3nt: TGCAGTGCTTTACCACGGACAGGGTTTTACGAGCAGTACTTC
CDR3aa: CSALPRTGFYEQYF

j_gene: TRBJ1-2
d_gene: NA
v_gene: TRBV5-5
abundance: NA
CDR3nt: TGTGCCAGCAGCTTGGAGGTTACTAACTATGGCTACACCTTC
CDR3aa: CASSLEVTNYGYTF

j_gene: TRBJ2-3
d_gene: NA
v_gene: TRBV20-1
abundance: many
CDR3nt: TGCAGTGCTGCAGAGGGGCGAGGCACAGATACGCAGTATTTT
CDR3aa: CSAAEGRGTDTQYF

j_gene: TRBJ2-7
d_gene: NA
v_gene: TRBV7-2
abundance: NA
CDR3nt: TGTGCCAGCAGCTTAAACCGTATTCCGTACTTC
CDR3aa: CASSLNRIPYF